This T cell receptor (beta chain) was recovered during a study of shared clonotypes between healthy human individuals. Several immunoSEQ plates received, in even portions, the genomic DNA of each subset. Only in-frame clones appear in the TCRdb table, and some are missing; sequencing was by immunoSEQ multiplex PCR. The sample carries roughly 2,000,000 clones, just over 90% recorded once. General study points: Among donors, the sharing of clonotypes was expected to be influenced by sequencing depth.

Germline-derived CDR1 and CDR2 are SGHRS and YFSETQ. This CDR3 is built from 15 residues. V lost 5 bases to trimming and J lost 6 bases; unmatched junction nucleotides: 6. On this clone itself: Its antigen is still unknown.

Naive-designated CD8 cells lacked CD45RO, were positively enriched for CCR7, and omitted terminally differentiated effector memory CD45RA+ cells. The specimen sequenced was naive CD8+ T cells from PBMCs. V is TRBV5-1 and J is TRBJ2-2; 11 nucleotides match TRBD1. This TCR derives from a man in his late teens or twenties in good health. Some clones in this sample may be carry-over from other donors' samples. DNA for the CDR3: TGCGCCAGCAGTGCGGGACAGGGGGATCCCGGGGAGCTGTTTTTT. It encodes CASSAGQGDPGELFF.